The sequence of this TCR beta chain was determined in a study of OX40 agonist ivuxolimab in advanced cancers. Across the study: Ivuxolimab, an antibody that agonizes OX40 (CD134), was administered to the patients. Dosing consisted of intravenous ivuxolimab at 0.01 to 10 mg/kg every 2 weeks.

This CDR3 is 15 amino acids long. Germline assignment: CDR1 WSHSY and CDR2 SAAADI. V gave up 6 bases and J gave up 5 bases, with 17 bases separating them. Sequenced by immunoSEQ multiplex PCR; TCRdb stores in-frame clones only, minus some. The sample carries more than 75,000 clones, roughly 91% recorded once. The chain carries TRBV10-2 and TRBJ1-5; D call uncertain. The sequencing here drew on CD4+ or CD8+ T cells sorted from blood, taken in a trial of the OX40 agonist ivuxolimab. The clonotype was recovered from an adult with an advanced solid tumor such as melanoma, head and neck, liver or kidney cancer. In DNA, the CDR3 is TGCGCCAGCAGGGGAATTCAGGATTTCGATCAGCCCCAGCATTTT. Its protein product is CASRGIQDFDQPQHF.